A selection of T cell receptor beta chains follows, all from one sample in a study of blood T cell repertoires in COVID-19. Some clones are missing from TCRdb's copy, which holds only in-frame ones; the method was immunoSEQ multiplex PCR. This sample has about 60,000 clones; nearly 90% occur once, and the top ten carry about 3.4%. Sequencing used peripheral blood. The receptor source for this set is a man between 50 and 59 years old with active COVID-19. Each CDR3 is given with its conserved first and last residue. D genes are given only for firm matches. Size is omitted from some rows. Given values are once, few, many or a class for expanded clones.

j_call d_call clone_size v_call cdr3_aa cdr3_nt
TRBJ2-3 . . TRBV30 CAWSLTDTQYF TGTGCCTGGAGCTTAACAGATACGCAGTATTTT
TRBJ2-2 TRBD1 . TRBV5-1 CASSQTWQGAYANTGELFF TGCGCCAGCAGCCAGACGTGGCAGGGGGCCTACGCGAACACCGGGGAGCTGTTTTTT
TRBJ1-6 TRBD1 . TRBV4-3 CASSQNDRGNSPLHF TGCGCCAGCAGCCAAAACGACAGGGGTAATTCACCCCTCCACTTT
TRBJ1-4 . once TRBV6-5 CASSYTTAVVGEKLFF TGTGCCAGCAGTTATACAACAGCCGTGGTAGGAGAAAAACTGTTTTTT
TRBJ2-1 . once TRBV10-3 CAISEFGVGQFF TGTGCCATCAGTGAGTTCGGGGTTGGGCAGTTCTTC
TRBJ2-7 TRBD1 once TRBV6-1 CASSEDRGPPYEQYF TGTGCCAGCAGTGAAGACAGGGGCCCGCCTTACGAGCAGTACTTC
TRBJ2-7 TRBD1 . TRBV15 CATSREGTAYEQYF TGTGCCACCAGCAGAGAAGGGACAGCCTACGAGCAGTACTTC
TRBJ2-6 . . TRBV19 CASIAGNSGANVLTF TGTGCCAGTATTGCGGGGAACTCTGGGGCCAACGTCCTGACTTTC
TRBJ2-5 . . TRBV6-6 CASSYDRSAGKTQYF TGTGCCAGCAGTTACGATCGTTCGGCGGGAAAGACCCAGTACTTC
TRBJ1-1 . . TRBV11-3 CASGAGENTEAFF TGTGCCAGCGGCGCGGGGGAGAACACTGAAGCTTTCTTT
TRBJ2-7 . . TRBV7-2 CASSFFRGAYEQYF TGTGCCAGCAGCTTCTTCCGGGGGGCGTACGAGCAGTACTTC
TRBJ1-5 TRBD1 few TRBV29-1 CSVATGGVDQPQHF TGCAGCGTTGCCACAGGGGGGGTGGATCAGCCCCAGCATTTT
TRBJ2-1 TRBD2 . TRBV3-1/TRBV3-2 CASVGIHLAGGPDNEQFF TGTGCCAGCGTAGGAATACACCTAGCGGGGGGGCCCGACAATGAGCAGTTCTTC
TRBJ1-2 . . TRBV4-3 CASSQLGQADLYGYTF TGCGCCAGCAGCCAGCTGGGGCAGGCCGACCTTTATGGCTACACCTTC
TRBJ1-5 . . TRBV5-1 CASSYPRGAREDQPQHF TGCGCCAGCAGCTACCCAAGGGGTGCCCGAGAGGATCAGCCCCAGCATTTT
TRBJ1-1 TRBD1 . TRBV18 CASSPTGQGFTEAFF TGTGCCAGCTCACCAACGGGACAGGGATTCACTGAAGCTTTCTTT
TRBJ1-5 . few TRBV6-6 CASILTAYSNQPQHF TGTGCCAGCATATTGACAGCATATAGCAATCAGCCCCAGCATTTT
TRBJ2-2 . few TRBV2 CASNPPGTTGELFF TGTGCCAGCAACCCTCCGGGAACCACCGGGGAGCTGTTTTTT
TRBJ2-3 . . TRBV4-1 CASSPYPPGTTSTDTQYF TGCGCCAGCAGCCCCTACCCCCCAGGGACAACTAGCACAGATACGCAGTATTTT
TRBJ2-7 TRBD2 . TRBV30 CAWSSWRGVYEQYF TGTGCCTGGAGTTCTTGGCGGGGGGTCTACGAGCAGTACTTC
TRBJ1-4 . once TRBV21-1 CASSNNILPTNEKLFF TGTGCCAGCAGCAATAACATCCTTCCAACTAATGAAAAACTGTTTTTT
TRBJ2-3 TRBD2 . TRBV7-9 CASSLGASGADTQYF TGTGCCAGCAGCTTAGGTGCTAGCGGGGCAGATACGCAGTATTTT
TRBJ2-2 . . TRBV19 CASSIDWGGSGELFF TGTGCCAGTAGTATAGATTGGGGGGGCTCCGGGGAGCTGTTTTTT